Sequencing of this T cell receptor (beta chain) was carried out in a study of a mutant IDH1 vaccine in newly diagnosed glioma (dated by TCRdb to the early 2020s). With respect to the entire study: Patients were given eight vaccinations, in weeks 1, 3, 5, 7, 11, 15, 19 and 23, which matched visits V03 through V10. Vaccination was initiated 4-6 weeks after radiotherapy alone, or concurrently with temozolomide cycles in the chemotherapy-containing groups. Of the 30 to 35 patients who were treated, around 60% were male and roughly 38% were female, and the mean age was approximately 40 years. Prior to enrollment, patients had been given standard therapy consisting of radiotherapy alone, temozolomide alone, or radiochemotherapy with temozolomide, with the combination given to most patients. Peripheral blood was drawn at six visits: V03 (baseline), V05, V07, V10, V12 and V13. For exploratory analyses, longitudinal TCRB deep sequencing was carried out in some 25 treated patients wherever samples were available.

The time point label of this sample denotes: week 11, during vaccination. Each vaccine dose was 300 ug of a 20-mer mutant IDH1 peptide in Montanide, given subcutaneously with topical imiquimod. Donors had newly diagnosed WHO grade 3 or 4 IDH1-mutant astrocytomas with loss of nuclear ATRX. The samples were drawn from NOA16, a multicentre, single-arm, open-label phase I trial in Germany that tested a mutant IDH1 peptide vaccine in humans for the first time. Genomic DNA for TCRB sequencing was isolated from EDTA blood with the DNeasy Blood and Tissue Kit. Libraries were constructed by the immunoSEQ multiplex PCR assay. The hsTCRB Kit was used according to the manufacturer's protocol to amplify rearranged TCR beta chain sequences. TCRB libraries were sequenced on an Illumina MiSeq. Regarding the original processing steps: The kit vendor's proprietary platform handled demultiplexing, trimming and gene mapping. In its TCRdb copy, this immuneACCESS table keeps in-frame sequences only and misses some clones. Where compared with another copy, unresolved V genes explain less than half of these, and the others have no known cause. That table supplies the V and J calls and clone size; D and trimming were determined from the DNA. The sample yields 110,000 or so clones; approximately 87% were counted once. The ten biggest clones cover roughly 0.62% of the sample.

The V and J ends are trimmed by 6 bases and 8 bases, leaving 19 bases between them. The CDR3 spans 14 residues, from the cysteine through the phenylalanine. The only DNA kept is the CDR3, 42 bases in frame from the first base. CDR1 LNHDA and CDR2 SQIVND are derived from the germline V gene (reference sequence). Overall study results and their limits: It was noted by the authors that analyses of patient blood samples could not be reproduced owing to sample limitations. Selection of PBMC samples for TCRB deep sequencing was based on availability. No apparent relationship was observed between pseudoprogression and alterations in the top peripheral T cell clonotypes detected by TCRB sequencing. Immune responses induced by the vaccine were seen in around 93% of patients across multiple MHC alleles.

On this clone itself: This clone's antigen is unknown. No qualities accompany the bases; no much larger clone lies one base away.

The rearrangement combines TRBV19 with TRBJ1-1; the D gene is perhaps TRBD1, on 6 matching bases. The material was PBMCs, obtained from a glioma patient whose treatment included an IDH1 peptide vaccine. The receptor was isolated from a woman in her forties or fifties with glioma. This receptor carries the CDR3 CASSPRTDPVEAFF. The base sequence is TGTGCCAGTAGCCCCAGGACAGACCCTGTAGAAGCTTTCTTT.